These 4 T cell receptor beta chains originate from one sample sequenced in a study of T cell responses to AZD1222 COVID-19 vaccine. Using immunoSEQ multiplex PCR, the repertoire was profiled, and TCRdb retains in-frame clones only, with some absent. The sample has 110,000 to 150,000 clones; just under 95% are singletons. The input for sequencing was peripheral blood, taken after recovery from COVID-19. The receptors here all came from an adult who had recovered from COVID-19.

The chain recombines TRBV29-1 with TRBJ2-7; D gene ambiguous. From germline, CDR1 is SQVTM and CDR2 ANQGSEA. This CDR3 has 13 amino acids. Trimming took off 3 bases at V and 0 bases at J, with 9 bases between the two ends. The CDR3 region has the DNA TGCAGCGTTGATGATGGATACTCCTACGAGCAGTACTTC. It specifies CSVDDGYSYEQYF.

The sample holds one count of this clone. The rearrangement uses TRBV3-1 (or the pseudogene TRBV3-2) and TRBJ2-6, with 7 nucleotides matching TRBD1. CDR3 length equals 19 residues. Per the germline V gene, CDR1 is LGHDT and CDR2 is YNNKEL (reference sequence). With V trimmed by 1 base and J by 0 bases, 9 bases remained unmatched. CDR3 loop: CASSQVSGQVTSGANVLTF. As DNA, the CDR3 is TGTGCCAGCAGCCAAGTTTCCGGACAGGTGACCTCTGGGGCCAACGTCCTGACTTTC.

The table lists this clone with a few counts. CDR3 sequence reads: CASSLGTGSPSYEQYF. The CDR3 coding sequence is TGTGCCAGCAGTTTGGGGACAGGGTCCCCCTCCTACGAGCAGTACTTC. V usage is TRBV27 and J usage is TRBJ2-7; 9 bases are shared with TRBD1. The CDR3 length is 16 residues. With 3 bases clipped from V and 0 bases from J, the junction kept 6 bases outside the gene matches. CDR1 is MNHEY, CDR2 SMNVEV, per germline (reference sequence).

The table lists this clone with a count of one. The chain recombines TRBV19 with TRBJ2-3; 7 nucleotides agree with TRBD2. Per the germline V gene, CDR1 is LNHDA and CDR2 is SQIVND (reference sequence). J lost 0 bases, V lost 7 bases, and 4 bases had no gene match. This CDR3 has 14 amino acids. CDR3 in DNA: TGTGCCAGTACCCTAGCGGCTAGCACAGATACGCAGTATTTT. Its translation is CASTLAASTDTQYF.